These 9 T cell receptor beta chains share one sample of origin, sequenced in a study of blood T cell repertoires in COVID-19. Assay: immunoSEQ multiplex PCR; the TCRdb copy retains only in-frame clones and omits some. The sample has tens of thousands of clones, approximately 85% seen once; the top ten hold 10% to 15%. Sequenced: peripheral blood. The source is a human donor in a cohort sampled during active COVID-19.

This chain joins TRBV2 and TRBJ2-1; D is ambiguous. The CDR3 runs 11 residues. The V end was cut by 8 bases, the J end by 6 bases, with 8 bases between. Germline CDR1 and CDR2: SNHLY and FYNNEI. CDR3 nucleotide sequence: TGTGCCAGCCTCTATACCAATGAGCAGTTCTTC. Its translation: CASLYTNEQFF. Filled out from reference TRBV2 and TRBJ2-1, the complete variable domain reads EPEVTQTPSHQVTQMGQEVILRCVPISNHLYFYWYRQILGQKVEFLVSFYNNEISEKSEIFDDQFSVERPDGSNFTLKIRSTKLEDSAMYFCASLYTNEQFFGPGTRLTVL.

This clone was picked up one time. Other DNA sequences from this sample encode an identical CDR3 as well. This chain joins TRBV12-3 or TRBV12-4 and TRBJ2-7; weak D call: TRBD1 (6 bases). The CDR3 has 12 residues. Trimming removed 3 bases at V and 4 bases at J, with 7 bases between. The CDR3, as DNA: TGTGCCAGCAGTTTGGGACAATACGAGCAGTACTTC. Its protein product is CASSLGQYEQYF.

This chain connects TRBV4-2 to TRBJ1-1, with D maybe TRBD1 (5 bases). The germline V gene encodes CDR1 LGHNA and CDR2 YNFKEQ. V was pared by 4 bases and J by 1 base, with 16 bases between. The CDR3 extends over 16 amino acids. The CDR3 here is CASSPRFGGGNTEAFF. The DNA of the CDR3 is TGTGCCAGCAGCCCGAGGTTCGGGGGAGGGAACACTGAAGCTTTCTTT.

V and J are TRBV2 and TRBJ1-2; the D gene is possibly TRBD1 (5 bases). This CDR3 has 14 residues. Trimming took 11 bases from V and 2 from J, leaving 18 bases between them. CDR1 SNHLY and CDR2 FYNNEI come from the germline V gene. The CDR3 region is CARSLDSPNYGYTF. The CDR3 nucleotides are TGTGCCCGGAGCTTAGACAGCCCAAACTATGGCTACACCTTC.

This CDR3 is CASSLTGDLYEQYF. DNA of the CDR3: TGTGCCAGCAGCTTGACGGGGGACTTATACGAGCAGTACTTC. This chain connects TRBV5-4 to TRBJ2-7; weak D call: TRBD2 (6 bases). The germline CDR1 and CDR2 sequences are SGHNT and YYREEE (reference sequence). V gave up 1 base and J gave up 4 bases, with 12 bases separating them. The CDR3 loop spans 14 amino acids.

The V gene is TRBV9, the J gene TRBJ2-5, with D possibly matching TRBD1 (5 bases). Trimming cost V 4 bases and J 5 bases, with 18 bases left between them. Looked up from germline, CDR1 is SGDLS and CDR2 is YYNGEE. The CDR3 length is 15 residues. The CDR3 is CASSPREGARETQYF. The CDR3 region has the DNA TGTGCCAGCAGCCCACGTGAAGGGGCGCGTGAGACCCAGTACTTC. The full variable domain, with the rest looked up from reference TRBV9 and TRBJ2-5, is DSGVTQTPKHLITATGQRVTLRCSPRSGDLSVYWYQQSLDQGLQFLIQYYNGEERAKGNILERFSAQQFPDLHSELNLSSLELGDSALYFCASSPREGARETQYFGPGTRLLVL.

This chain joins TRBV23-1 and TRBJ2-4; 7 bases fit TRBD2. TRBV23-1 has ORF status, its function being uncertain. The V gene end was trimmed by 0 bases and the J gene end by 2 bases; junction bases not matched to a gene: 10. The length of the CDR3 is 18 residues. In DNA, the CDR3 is TGCGCCAGCAGTCAATCTTACAGGACCGGGGGGTCCAAAAACATTCAGTACTTC. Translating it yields CASSQSYRTGGSKNIQYF.

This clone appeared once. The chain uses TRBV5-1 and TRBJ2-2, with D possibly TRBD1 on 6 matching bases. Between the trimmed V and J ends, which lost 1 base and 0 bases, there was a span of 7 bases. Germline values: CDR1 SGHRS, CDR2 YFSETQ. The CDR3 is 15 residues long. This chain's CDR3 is CASSLRQANTGELFF. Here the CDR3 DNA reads TGCGCCAGCAGCTTGAGACAGGCGAACACCGGGGAGCTGTTTTTT.

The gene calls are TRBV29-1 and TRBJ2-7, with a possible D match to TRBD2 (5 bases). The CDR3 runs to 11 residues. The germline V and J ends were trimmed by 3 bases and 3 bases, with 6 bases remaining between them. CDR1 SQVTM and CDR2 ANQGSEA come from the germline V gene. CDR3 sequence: CSVDRGYEQYF. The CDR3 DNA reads TGCAGCGTTGACCGGGGCTACGAGCAGTACTTC.